The T cell receptor beta chain described here comes from a study of identical twins. The sample holds a few counts of this clonotype. TCRdb recomputed calls from the 5' RACE reads with MiXCR, one row per CDR3 protein. The sample has about 690,000 distinct CDR3 sequences, 5.5% to 6.5% seen once; the top ten hold 1.5% to 2%. Germline loops: CDR1 DFQATT, CDR2 SNEGSKA (reference sequence). Trimming cost V 3 bases and J 2 bases; bases outside gene matches: 9. CDR3 length equals 17 residues. Source material: naive T cells sorted from blood. The chain employs TRBV20-1 and TRBJ2-1; 11 bases are shared with TRBD2. This receptor was identified in a man aged 18-30 years in good health. CDR3 sequence reads: CSASEASGRLPYNEQFF. CDR3 bases: TGCAGTGCTAGTGAAGCTAGCGGGAGGCTTCCCTACAATGAGCAGTTCTTC.